The 6 T cell receptor beta chains below were found in one sample sequenced in a study of naive and memory T cell subsets. An oligonucleotide containing a UMI was ligated to the 3' end of TCR cDNA. Four PCR rounds used nested alpha and beta constant region primers plus the SP2 primer. MiXCR was run by TCRdb on the 5' RACE reads, yielding one entry per CDR3 protein. The sample holds about 48,000 distinct CDR3 sequences, over 3.5% seen once. The source is a female donor in good health.

This clonotype came up many times. The chain carries TRBV30 and TRBJ2-1; maybe TRBD2 (6 bases). The CDR3 has 15 residues. The V end was cut by 0 bases, the J end by 9 bases, with 18 bases between. Per germline, CDR1 GTSNPN and CDR2 SVGIG (reference sequence). The CDR3 nucleotides are TGTGCCTGGAGTGTATCTCGGACTACAAACAGTGAGCAGTTCTTC. Translated: CAWSVSRTTNSEQFF. The entire variable domain, with the rest obtained from reference TRBV30 and TRBJ2-1, is as follows: SQTIHQWPATLVQPVGSPLSLECTVEGTSNPNLYWYRQAAGRGLQLLFYSVGIGQISSEVPQNLSASRPQDRQFILSSKKLLLSDSGFYLCAWSVSRTTNSEQFFGPGTRLTVL.

The table lists this clonotype with many counts. V gene TRBV29-1 combines with J gene TRBJ2-1; D is unclear. CDR1 is SQVTM, CDR2 ANQGSEA, per germline. Trimming cost V 7 bases and J 0 bases, with 10 bases left between them. The CDR3 is 13 residues long. The CDR3 protein is CSAEKGSYNEQFF. In nucleotides, the CDR3 is TGCAGCGCCGAAAAGGGCTCCTACAATGAGCAGTTCTTC.

This clonotype was detected ten times or more. The V and J genes are TRBV5-4 and TRBJ1-4; D unclear. The V end was cut by 5 bases, the J end by 4 bases, with 9 bases between. CDR3 length equals 13 residues. CDR1 SGHNT and CDR2 YYREEE come from the germline V gene (reference sequence). The CDR3 DNA follows: TGTGCCAGCAGGGGAGGGATTAATGAAAAACTGTTTTTT. Its protein is CASRGGINEKLFF.

This clonotype was counted a single time. It may be a read error: a sequence one base away is much more abundant. V is TRBV20-1 and J is TRBJ2-1; 8 bases line up with TRBD2. Germline values: CDR1 DFQATT, CDR2 SNEGSKA (reference sequence). CDR3 length: 14 residues. The CDR3 sequence: CSAERESSYNEHFF. The CDR3 nucleotides are TGCAGTGCTGAGCGGGAGAGCTCCTACAATGAGCATTTCTTC.

V gene TRBV27 combines with J gene TRBJ2-7; no clear D gene. CDR1 is MNHEY and CDR2 is SMNVEV in the germline V gene (reference sequence). CDR3 size: 15 residues. V gave up 1 base and J gave up 6 bases, with 16 bases separating them. DNA for the CDR3: TGTGCCAGCAGTTTATGGGCCAATCCCCCGGCCGAGCAGTACTTC. Protein product: CASSLWANPPAEQYF.

This clonotype was counted a few times. The J gene is TRBJ2-7, the V gene TRBV20-1; 12 nucleotides align to TRBD2. Germline CDR1 reads DFQATT; CDR2 reads SNEGSKA (reference sequence). This CDR3 contains 17 residues. With 5 bases clipped from V and 3 bases from J, the junction kept 14 bases outside the gene matches. CDR3 loop: CSAWQLAGGPSIYEQYF. The DNA of the CDR3 is TGCAGTGCTTGGCAGCTAGCGGGAGGGCCAAGTATCTACGAGCAGTACTTC.